Following are 29 T cell receptor beta chains from one sample sequenced in a study of blood T cell repertoires in COVID-19. Generated by immunoSEQ multiplex PCR, the TCRdb table keeps only in-frame clones and is missing some. The sample comprises 350,000 or so clones, less than 90% of which are singletons, and more than 1% rests with the top ten. The sequenced material came from PBMCs or T cells enriched from blood (not recorded which). The receptor source for this set is a woman in her 30s who had recovered from COVID-19.

The genes are TRBV7-9 and TRBJ1-1, with 8 bases that match TRBD1. J was trimmed by 4 bases and V by 2 bases; bases with no gene match: 3. CDR1 SEHNR and CDR2 FQNEAQ come from the germline V gene (reference sequence). The CDR3 extends over 14 amino acids. The chain's CDR3 is CASSLQGAGTEAFF. Written as DNA, the CDR3 is TGTGCCAGCAGCTTACAGGGGGCGGGCACTGAAGCTTTCTTT.

The chain uses TRBV19 and TRBJ1-5; D possibly corresponds to TRBD1 (6 bases). Trimming pared 10 bases from V and 7 bases from J, leaving 20 bases between. The CDR3 runs to 14 residues. Germline V gene data show CDR1 as LNHDA and CDR2 as SQIVND (reference sequence). CDR3: CATQGTYLEQPQHF. The CDR3 region has the DNA TGTGCCACGCAAGGGACATACTTGGAGCAGCCCCAGCATTTT.

The chain uses TRBV18 and TRBJ1-1; the match to TRBD1 covers 7 bases. This CDR3 comprises 14 residues. Germline assignment: CDR1 KGHSH and CDR2 LQKENI. V dropped 5 bases and J dropped 0; count of bases not matched to a gene: 3. This CDR3 is CASSSGQMNTEAFF. The CDR3 nucleotides are TGTGCCAGCTCATCGGGACAGATGAACACTGAAGCTTTCTTT.

The J gene is TRBJ2-3, the V gene TRBV24-1; 10 bases agree with TRBD2. CDR3 length: 17 residues. Germline CDR1 is KGHDR and CDR2 is SFDVKD. Trimming removed 3 bases from V and 2 bases from J; junction bases left unmatched: 7. The CDR3 protein is CATSDPLAGKDTDTQYF. The CDR3 DNA follows: TGTGCCACCAGTGATCCACTAGCGGGGAAAGACACAGATACGCAGTATTTT.

A single count supports this clone. The chain couples TRBV6-1 to TRBJ1-2, with TRBD1 as a possible D gene (6 bases). The germline gives CDR1 MNHNS, CDR2 SASEGT. This CDR3 region has 12 residues. Deletions cut 2 bases from V and 8 bases from J, with 9 bases between. The CDR3 DNA is TGTGCCAGCAGTGAATCGGGGGGCGGCTACACCTTC. This sequence encodes CASSESGGGYTF.

The chain is built from TRBV14 and TRBJ2-5, with 11 bases that match TRBD1. V shed 4 bases and J 1 base; nucleotides not matched to a gene: 5. The CDR3 runs 16 residues. The germline CDR1 and CDR2 sequences are SGHDN and FVKESK. The CDR3 is CASSPDRGPLQETQYF. CDR3 DNA sequence: TGTGCCAGCAGCCCGGACAGGGGGCCCCTCCAAGAGACCCAGTACTTC.

J is TRBJ2-1 and V is TRBV19, with 8 bases that match TRBD2. After removal of 10 bases from V and 0 bases from J, the junction contained 5 bases not matched to a gene. This CDR3 has 14 amino acids. Germline V gene sequence: CDR1 LNHDA, CDR2 SQIVND (reference sequence). The CDR3 DNA reads TGTGCCACCTCGGGGGGGCTCTCCTACAATGAGCAGTTCTTC. Its translation is CATSGGLSYNEQFF. The entire variable domain, with the rest obtained from reference TRBV19 and TRBJ2-1, is as follows: DGGITQSPKYLFRKEGQNVTLSCEQNLNHDAMYWYRQDPGQGLRLIYYSQIVNDFQKGDIAEGYSVSREKKESFPLTVTSAQKNPTAFYLCATSGGLSYNEQFFGPGTRLTVL.

The chain joins TRBV7-9 to TRBJ1-5; 11 nucleotides match TRBD1. The CDR3 has 13 residues. The germline V gene encodes CDR1 SEHNR and CDR2 FQNEAQ (reference sequence). V lost 4 bases to trimming and J lost 7 bases; unmatched junction nucleotides: 0. For the CDR3, the DNA is TGTGCCAGCAGCTGGACAGGGGGCCAGCCCCAGCATTTT. It encodes CASSWTGGQPQHF.

The rearrangement joins TRBV29-1 to TRBJ1-1; 7 bases line up with TRBD1. J lost 1 base, V lost 4 bases, and 3 bases had no gene match. CDR1 SQVTM and CDR2 ANQGSEA come from the germline V gene. The CDR3 consists of 13 residues. The CDR3 loop reads CSVATGWNTEAFF. DNA of the CDR3: TGCAGCGTTGCGACAGGGTGGAACACTGAAGCTTTCTTT.

The V call is TRBV6-5, the J call TRBJ1-2, with a possible D match to TRBD1 (5 bases). Deletions cut 2 bases from V and 4 bases from J, with 8 bases between. Germline V gives CDR1 MNHEY, CDR2 SVGAGI. CDR3 size: 13 residues. The CDR3 bases are TGTGCCAGCAGTTACCCTGGGGCCTATGGCTACACCTTC. As protein: CASSYPGAYGYTF.

V and J are TRBV21-1 and TRBJ2-7; whether TRBD2, the table's D call, matches the DNA was not checked. TRBV21-1 counts as a pseudogene. The CDR3 has 18 amino acids. The CDR3 protein is CASSAVDGGLKSSYEQYF. CDR3 bases: TGTGCCAGCAGCGCCGTAGATGGAGGCCTTAAGTCTTCCTACGAGCAGTACTTC.

This chain links TRBV5-1 with TRBJ2-5, with 7 bases lining up with TRBD2. The V and J ends lost 4 bases and 1 base, in that order; junction bases with no gene match: 1. CDR3 length: 13 amino acids. Germline loops: CDR1 SGHRS, CDR2 YFSETQ. The CDR3 sequence is CASSPGGQETQYF. CDR3 coding DNA: TGCGCCAGCAGCCCGGGGGGCCAAGAGACCCAGTACTTC.

This chain links TRBV7-8 with TRBJ2-1; D gene uncertain. CDR3 length equals 16 residues. CDR1 and CDR2 from the germline V gene are SGHVS and FQNEAQ. Trimming took 1 base from V and 1 from J, leaving 11 bases between them. Here the CDR3 reads CASSLGGAASYNEQFF. The DNA for the CDR3 is TGTGCCAGCAGCTTAGGCGGTGCAGCGTCCTACAATGAGCAGTTCTTC.

The J gene is TRBJ2-1, the V gene TRBV6-5; 9 positions match TRBD2. The CDR3 sequence is 13 residues long. From germline, CDR1 is MNHEY and CDR2 SVGAGI. Trimming cost V 6 bases and J 7 bases; bases outside gene matches: 4. Written as DNA, the CDR3 is TGTGCCAGCAGGGAGCTAGCGGGGAATGAGCAGTTCTTC. Protein product: CASRELAGNEQFF.

The chain uses TRBV20-1 and TRBJ2-5, with D maybe TRBD1 (5 bases). This CDR3 has 16 residues. The ends were cut back, 3 bases at V and 2 bases at J, with 19 bases in the middle. Germline loops: CDR1 DFQATT, CDR2 SNEGSKA (reference sequence). The CDR3 reads CSASSGLGVGQETQYF. In DNA, the CDR3 is TGCAGTGCTAGTTCAGGGTTGGGTGTCGGACAAGAGACCCAGTACTTC.

V usage is TRBV23-1 and J usage is TRBJ2-6, with 7 positions matching TRBD1. TRBV23-1 is an ORF for which the function is uncertain. J lost 4 bases, V lost 0 bases, and 15 bases had no gene match. The CDR3 sequence is 20 residues long. The CDR3 here is CASSQSYHNKQGSGANVLTF. In DNA, the CDR3 is TGCGCCAGCAGTCAATCTTACCATAATAAACAGGGGTCCGGGGCCAACGTCCTGACTTTC.

The chain links TRBV3-1 (or the pseudogene TRBV3-2) to TRBJ1-2; TRBD1 agrees at 8 bases. The V gene end was trimmed by 3 bases and the J gene end by 1 base; junction bases not matched to a gene: 10. Germline lookup yields CDR1 LGHDT and CDR2 YNNKEL (reference sequence). This CDR3 contains 17 residues. The CDR3 region is CASSQRNRDRINYGYTF. The CDR3, as DNA: TGTGCCAGCAGCCAGAGGAACCGGGACAGGATTAACTATGGCTACACCTTC.

CDR3 sequence reads: CASSLGTYSYEQYF. The CDR3 DNA is TGTGCCAGCAGCTTAGGCACCTACTCCTACGAGCAGTACTTC. The chain links TRBV7-2 to TRBJ2-7, with D hard to call. CDR1 and CDR2 (germline): SGHTA, FQGNSA. With 1 base removed from V and 0 bases from J, the gap between germline ends came to 7 bases. The CDR3 has 14 residues.

The V gene is TRBV28, the J gene TRBJ2-1; unclear D gene. The CDR3 spans 13 residues. The germline V and J ends were trimmed by 6 bases and 0 bases, with 6 bases remaining between them. Germline V gives CDR1 MDHEN, CDR2 SYDVKM. CDR3 amino acids: CASRFSSYNEQFF. DNA of the CDR3: TGTGCCAGCAGATTCAGCTCCTACAATGAGCAGTTCTTC.

The chain combines TRBV7-9 with TRBJ1-1; D gene unclear. From germline, CDR1 is SEHNR and CDR2 FQNEAQ (reference sequence). The CDR3 has 14 residues. The ends were cut back, 5 bases at V and 3 bases at J, with 13 bases in the middle. The CDR3: CASSPRDTDTEAFF. In DNA form, the CDR3 reads TGTGCCAGCAGCCCCCGTGACACGGACACTGAAGCTTTCTTT.

This clone has only one observation. This chain links TRBV19 with TRBJ1-1; tentative D call: TRBD1 (5 bases). The germline V gene has CDR1 LNHDA and CDR2 SQIVND (reference sequence). The CDR3 is made up of 13 amino acids. Deletions cut 4 bases from V and 4 bases from J, with 10 bases between. This CDR3 reads CASSTPGPTEAFF. The CDR3 DNA sequence: TGTGCCAGTAGTACCCCAGGGCCCACTGAAGCTTTCTTT. Variable domain in full (rest from reference TRBV19 and TRBJ1-1): DGGITQSPKYLFRKEGQNVTLSCEQNLNHDAMYWYRQDPGQGLRLIYYSQIVNDFQKGDIAEGYSVSREKKESFPLTVTSAQKNPTAFYLCASSTPGPTEAFFGQGTRLTVV.

The CDR3 region is CASSGQQGAGYGYTF. CDR3 DNA sequence: TGTGCCAGCAGCGGTCAACAGGGGGCCGGCTATGGCTACACCTTC. The chain carries TRBV9 and TRBJ1-2, with 9 bases matching TRBD1. Trimming removed 3 bases from V and 4 bases from J; junction bases left unmatched: 7. The CDR3 totals 15 residues. Per the germline V gene, CDR1 is SGDLS and CDR2 is YYNGEE.

As concerns this clone: Other DNA sequences within the sample encode an identical CDR3. This sequence joins TRBV29-1 and TRBJ2-7, with 10 bases matching TRBD1. The germline gives CDR1 SQVTM, CDR2 ANQGSEA. Trimming took 4 bases from V and 4 from J; bases not matched to a gene: 1. The CDR3 is 12 amino acids. The DNA for the CDR3 is TGCAGCGTTGGGGACAGGGGATACGAGCAGTACTTC. Protein sequence: CSVGDRGYEQYF.

This clone was seen a few times. This rearrangement joins TRBV29-1 to TRBJ1-2; 7 bases fit TRBD1. This CDR3 is 13 amino acids long. The J segment lost 6 bases and the V segment lost 3 bases, leaving 7 bases of the junction unmatched. Germline-derived CDR1 and CDR2 are SQVTM and ANQGSEA. In DNA form, the CDR3 reads TGCAGCGTTGAGGAACAGGGGAGGAATGGCTACACCTTC. Its protein product is CSVEEQGRNGYTF.

This chain joins TRBV29-1 and TRBJ2-1; tentative D call: TRBD2 (6 bases). Trimming stripped 6 bases from V and 7 bases from J, with 10 bases between. CDR3 length: 11 amino acids. Germline V gene lookup returns CDR1 SQVTM and CDR2 ANQGSEA. Here the CDR3 DNA reads TGCAGCGTGCGGCTAGCGAATGAGCAGTTCTTC. This sequence encodes CSVRLANEQFF.

The rearrangement uses TRBV25-1 and TRBJ1-3; maybe TRBD1 (5 bases). V was cut by 7 bases and J by 0 bases, with 7 bases left in between. The CDR3 totals 13 residues. CDR1 is MGHDK and CDR2 is SYGVNS in the germline V gene. CDR3 bases: TGTGCCAGCACAGGGTTCTCTGGAAACACCATATATTTT. Its protein product is CASTGFSGNTIYF. The complete variable domain, with remaining parts taken from reference TRBV25-1 and TRBJ1-3, reads EADIYQTPRYLVIGTGKKITLECSQTMGHDKMYWYQQDPGMELHLIHYSYGVNSTEKGDLSSESTVSRIRTEHFPLTLESARPSHTSQYLCASTGFSGNTIYFGEGSWLTVV.

The chain is built from TRBV2 and TRBJ1-6, with 8 nucleotides matching TRBD1. Trimming took 6 bases from V and 6 from J; bases not matched to a gene: 7. Germline-derived CDR1 and CDR2 are SNHLY and FYNNEI. The CDR3 is 15 amino acids. Here the CDR3 DNA reads TGTGCCAGCAGGGGGGTAGGACAGGGTAATTCACCCCTCCACTTT. Amino acid sequence: CASRGVGQGNSPLHF. Using reference TRBV2 and TRBJ1-6 for the parts outside the CDR3, the full variable domain is EPEVTQTPSHQVTQMGQEVILRCVPISNHLYFYWYRQILGQKVEFLVSFYNNEISEKSEIFDDQFSVERPDGSNFTLKIRSTKLEDSAMYFCASRGVGQGNSPLHFGNGTRLTVT.

The J gene is TRBJ2-7, the V gene TRBV6-1, with TRBD2 identical over 14 bases. Germline loops: CDR1 MNHNS, CDR2 SASEGT. V lost 3 bases to trimming and J lost 6 bases; unmatched junction nucleotides: 16. This CDR3 spans 19 amino acids. CDR3 region: CASSEAFAGLAGGRAEQYF. CDR3 sequence (DNA): TGTGCCAGCAGTGAGGCCTTCGCTGGACTAGCGGGGGGCCGAGCCGAGCAGTACTTC.

The chain couples TRBV30 to TRBJ1-5; a weak D match, TRBD1 (6 bases). The germline V and J ends were trimmed by 2 bases and 5 bases, with 19 bases remaining between them. The V gene's germline CDR1 is GTSNPN and CDR2 SVGIG (reference sequence). The CDR3 contains 16 residues. This CDR3 reads CAWSHPDRTEYQPQHF. CDR3 nucleotides: TGTGCCTGGAGTCACCCCGACAGGACCGAATATCAGCCCCAGCATTTT.